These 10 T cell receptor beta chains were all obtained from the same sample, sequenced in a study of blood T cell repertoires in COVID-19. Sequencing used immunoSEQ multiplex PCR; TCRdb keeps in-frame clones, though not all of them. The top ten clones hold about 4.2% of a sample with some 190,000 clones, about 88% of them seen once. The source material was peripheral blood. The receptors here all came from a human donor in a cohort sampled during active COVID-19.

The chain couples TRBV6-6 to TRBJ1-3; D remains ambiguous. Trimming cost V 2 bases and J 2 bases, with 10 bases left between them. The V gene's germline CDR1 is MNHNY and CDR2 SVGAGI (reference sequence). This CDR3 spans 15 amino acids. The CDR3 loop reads CASSYTRQTGNTIYF. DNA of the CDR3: TGTGCCAGCAGTTACACCCGCCAGACTGGAAACACCATATATTTT.

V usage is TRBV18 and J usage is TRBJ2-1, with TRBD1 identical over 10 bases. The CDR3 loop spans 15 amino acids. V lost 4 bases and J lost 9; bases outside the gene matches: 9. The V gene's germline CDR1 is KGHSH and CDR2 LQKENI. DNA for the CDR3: TGTGCCAGCTCACTTCCCCTGACAGGGGGCTTTGAGCAGTTCTTC. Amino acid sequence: CASSLPLTGGFEQFF.

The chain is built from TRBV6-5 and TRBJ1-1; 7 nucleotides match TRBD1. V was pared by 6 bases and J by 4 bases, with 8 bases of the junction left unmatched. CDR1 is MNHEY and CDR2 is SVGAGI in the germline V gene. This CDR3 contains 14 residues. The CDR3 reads CASSPTSGGTEAFF. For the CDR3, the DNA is TGTGCCAGCAGCCCGACGTCAGGGGGCACTGAAGCTTTCTTT.

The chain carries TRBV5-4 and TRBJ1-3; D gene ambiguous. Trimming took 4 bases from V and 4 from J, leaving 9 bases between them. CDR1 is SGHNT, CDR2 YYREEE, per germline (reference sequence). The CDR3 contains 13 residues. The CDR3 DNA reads TGTGCCAGCAGCACTCTCGGGGGAAACACCATATATTTT. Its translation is CASSTLGGNTIYF.

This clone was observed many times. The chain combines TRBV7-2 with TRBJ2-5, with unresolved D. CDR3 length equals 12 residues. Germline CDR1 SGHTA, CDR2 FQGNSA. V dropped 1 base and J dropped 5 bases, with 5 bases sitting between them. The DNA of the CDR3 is TGTGCCAGCAGCTTAGTTCAGGAGACCCAGTACTTC. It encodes CASSLVQETQYF. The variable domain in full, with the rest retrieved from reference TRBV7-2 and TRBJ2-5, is GAGVSQSPSNKVTEKGKDVELRCDPISGHTALYWYRQSLGQGLEFLIYFQGNSAPDKSGLPSDRFSAERTGGSVSTLTIQRTQQEDSAVYLCASSLVQETQYFGPGTRLLVL.

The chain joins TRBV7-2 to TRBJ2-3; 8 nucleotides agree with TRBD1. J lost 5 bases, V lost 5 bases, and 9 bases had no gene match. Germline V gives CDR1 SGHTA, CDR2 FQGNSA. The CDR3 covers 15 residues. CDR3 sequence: CASSPRGQGGDTQYF. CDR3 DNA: TGTGCCAGCAGCCCCCGTGGACAGGGTGGAGATACGCAGTATTTT.

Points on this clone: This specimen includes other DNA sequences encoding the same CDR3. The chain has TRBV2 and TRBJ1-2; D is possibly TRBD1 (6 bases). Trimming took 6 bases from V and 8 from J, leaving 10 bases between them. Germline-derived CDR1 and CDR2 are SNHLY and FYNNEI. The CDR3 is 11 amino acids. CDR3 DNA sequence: TGTGCCAGCAGGGGGGCAGTAGGCTACACCTTC. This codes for CASRGAVGYTF.

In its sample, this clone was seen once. DNA of the CDR3: TGTGCCAGCAGTTTATTCGGTTCCCCCGGGGAGCTGTTTTTT. This codes for CASSLFGSPGELFF. This chain uses TRBV27 with TRBJ2-2; no clear D. V dropped 1 base and J dropped 6 bases, with 9 bases sitting between them. The CDR3 runs 14 residues. In germline, CDR1 is MNHEY, CDR2 SMNVEV (reference sequence).

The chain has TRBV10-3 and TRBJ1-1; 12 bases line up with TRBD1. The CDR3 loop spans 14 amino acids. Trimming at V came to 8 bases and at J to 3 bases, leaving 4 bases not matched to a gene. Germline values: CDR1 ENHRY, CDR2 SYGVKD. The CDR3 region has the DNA TGTGCCATCCGGGACAGGGGGCTTTACACTGAAGCTTTCTTT. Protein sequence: CAIRDRGLYTEAFF.

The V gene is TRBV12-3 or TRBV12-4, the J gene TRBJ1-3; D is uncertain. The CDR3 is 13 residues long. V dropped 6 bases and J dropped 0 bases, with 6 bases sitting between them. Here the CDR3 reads CASRGSSGNTIYF. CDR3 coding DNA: TGTGCCAGCAGGGGGAGCTCTGGAAACACCATATATTTT.